These T cell receptor beta chains were read from a single sample in a study of T cells after yellow fever vaccination. TCRdb processed the 5' RACE reads anew with MiXCR; each CDR3 protein has one entry. There are 300,000 to 400,000 distinct CDR3 sequences in the sample; around 13% occur only once, and 2.5% to 4% lies in the top ten. The sequences come from CD4+ T cells sorted from PBMCs, collected 15 days after the yellow fever booster vaccination. These receptors came from a man aged 18 to 30 who received the YFV17D yellow fever vaccine. Both conserved end residues are trimmed from each CDR3. Fields, in order: J gene, V gene, clone size, CDR3 protein. Rows may omit the clone size; those that give it use once, few, many or a size class.

j_gene: TRBJ2-1
v_gene: TRBV4-3
abundance: NA
CDR3aa: ASSQEVVAYNEQF

j_gene: TRBJ1-6
v_gene: TRBV5-1
abundance: NA
CDR3aa: ASSFYRDSKNSPLH

j_gene: TRBJ2-1
v_gene: TRBV6-2/TRBV6-3
abundance: NA
CDR3aa: ASSWRSGHGYNEQF

j_gene: TRBJ2-1
v_gene: TRBV24-1
abundance: few
CDR3aa: ATAGLSYNEQF

j_gene: TRBJ1-1
v_gene: TRBV5-1
abundance: NA
CDR3aa: ATSPSGGMNTEAF

j_gene: TRBJ2-2
v_gene: TRBV7-3
abundance: few
CDR3aa: ASSLNSGGSNTGELF

j_gene: TRBJ2-5
v_gene: TRBV4-1
abundance: NA
CDR3aa: ASSQATGGGETQY

j_gene: TRBJ1-1
v_gene: TRBV11-2
abundance: many
CDR3aa: ASSLVAEAF

j_gene: TRBJ2-2
v_gene: TRBV5-1
abundance: few
CDR3aa: ASSQTGATGELF

j_gene: TRBJ1-6
v_gene: TRBV5-1
abundance: NA
CDR3aa: ASSFDRSEGSPLH

j_gene: TRBJ2-1
v_gene: TRBV9
abundance: NA
CDR3aa: ASSPQRGGGNNEQF

j_gene: TRBJ2-5
v_gene: TRBV7-9
abundance: NA
CDR3aa: ASRSTGEETQY

j_gene: TRBJ2-2
v_gene: TRBV6-6
abundance: NA
CDR3aa: ASSYSRGHTGELF

j_gene: TRBJ1-2
v_gene: TRBV29-1
abundance: NA
CDR3aa: SVEVRVNLT

j_gene: TRBJ2-3
v_gene: TRBV7-9
abundance: NA
CDR3aa: ASSKFGGGFTDTQY

j_gene: TRBJ2-7
v_gene: TRBV15
abundance: NA
CDR3aa: ATSMGLGAYEQY

j_gene: TRBJ2-1
v_gene: TRBV3-1
abundance: NA
CDR3aa: ASSQAGGQKEQF

j_gene: TRBJ2-4
v_gene: TRBV5-1
abundance: NA
CDR3aa: ASSLPIREKHGPLAKNIQY

j_gene: TRBJ1-2
v_gene: TRBV29-1
abundance: few
CDR3aa: SVEGAGGGYT

j_gene: TRBJ2-5
v_gene: TRBV7-2
abundance: many
CDR3aa: ASSYQPQETQY

j_gene: TRBJ2-5
v_gene: TRBV6-5
abundance: few
CDR3aa: ASTWERGGSETQY

j_gene: TRBJ2-6
v_gene: TRBV19
abundance: NA
CDR3aa: ASTPTGGAGANVLT

j_gene: TRBJ2-1
v_gene: TRBV6-5
abundance: NA
CDR3aa: ASSTKTRPGFSYNEQF

j_gene: TRBJ2-2
v_gene: TRBV4-1
abundance: NA
CDR3aa: ASSLTGTTDTGELF

j_gene: TRBJ1-3
v_gene: TRBV5-1
abundance: NA
CDR3aa: ASSLLGVSGNTIY

j_gene: TRBJ2-3
v_gene: TRBV2
abundance: few
CDR3aa: ASQLGGGTDTQY

j_gene: TRBJ1-5
v_gene: TRBV2
abundance: NA
CDR3aa: ASTGLSSNQPQH

j_gene: TRBJ2-3
v_gene: TRBV4-2
abundance: NA
CDR3aa: ASSLTPTSGGGSDTQY

j_gene: TRBJ2-5
v_gene: TRBV27
abundance: NA
CDR3aa: ASSSLPPVWQETQY

j_gene: TRBJ2-3
v_gene: TRBV5-1
abundance: NA
CDR3aa: ASSVGTSGGLDTQY

j_gene: TRBJ1-5
v_gene: TRBV5-1
abundance: few
CDR3aa: ASSLVRGHQPQH

j_gene: TRBJ2-6
v_gene: TRBV5-1
abundance: many
CDR3aa: ASNQGGGANVLT

j_gene: TRBJ1-3
v_gene: TRBV7-9
abundance: many
CDR3aa: ASSPRNSGNTIY

j_gene: TRBJ2-3
v_gene: TRBV5-1
abundance: NA
CDR3aa: ASSLVGDLYTDTQY

j_gene: TRBJ1-2
v_gene: TRBV6-2/TRBV6-3
abundance: NA
CDR3aa: ASSYPRSFAVYYGYT

j_gene: TRBJ2-1
v_gene: TRBV18
abundance: NA
CDR3aa: ASSRTDPLGEQF

j_gene: TRBJ1-2
v_gene: TRBV2
abundance: few
CDR3aa: ASRGTGGVGYT

j_gene: TRBJ2-5
v_gene: TRBV15
abundance: many
CDR3aa: ATSRVGGWETQY

j_gene: TRBJ2-1
v_gene: TRBV7-2
abundance: few
CDR3aa: ASSLISRYNEQF

j_gene: TRBJ2-3
v_gene: TRBV7-8
abundance: few
CDR3aa: ASSFGQRADTQY

j_gene: TRBJ2-3
v_gene: TRBV5-1
abundance: NA
CDR3aa: ASSTRLAGSTDTQY

j_gene: TRBJ2-1
v_gene: TRBV7-9
abundance: NA
CDR3aa: ASSPRRNEQF